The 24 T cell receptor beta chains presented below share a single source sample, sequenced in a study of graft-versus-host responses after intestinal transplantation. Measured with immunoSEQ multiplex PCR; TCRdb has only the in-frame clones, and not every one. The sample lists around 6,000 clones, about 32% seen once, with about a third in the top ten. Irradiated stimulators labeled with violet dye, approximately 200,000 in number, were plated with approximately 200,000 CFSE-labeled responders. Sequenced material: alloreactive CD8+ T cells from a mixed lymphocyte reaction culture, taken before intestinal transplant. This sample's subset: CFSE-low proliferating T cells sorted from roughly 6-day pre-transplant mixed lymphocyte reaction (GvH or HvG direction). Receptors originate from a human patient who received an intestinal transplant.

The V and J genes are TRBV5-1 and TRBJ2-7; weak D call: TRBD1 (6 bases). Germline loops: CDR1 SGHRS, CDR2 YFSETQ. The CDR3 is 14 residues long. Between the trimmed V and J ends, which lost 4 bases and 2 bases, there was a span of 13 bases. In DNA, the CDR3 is TGCGCCAGCAGCCCCCGGGACACGACCTACGAGCAGTACTTC. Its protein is CASSPRDTTYEQYF.

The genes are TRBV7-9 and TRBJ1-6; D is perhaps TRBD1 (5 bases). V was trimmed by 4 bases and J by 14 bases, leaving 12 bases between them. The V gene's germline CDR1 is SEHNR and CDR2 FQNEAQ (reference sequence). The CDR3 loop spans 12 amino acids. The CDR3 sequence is CASSSQGESLHF. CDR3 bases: TGTGCCAGCAGCTCCCAGGGTGAATCCCTCCACTTT.

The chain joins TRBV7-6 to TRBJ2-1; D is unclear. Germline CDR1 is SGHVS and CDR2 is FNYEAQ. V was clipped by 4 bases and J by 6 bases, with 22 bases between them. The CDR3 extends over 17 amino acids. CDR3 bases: TGTGCCAGCAGCTCCCATATCCTAGTAACCTCTTCCAATGAGCAGTTCTTC. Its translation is CASSSHILVTSSNEQFF.

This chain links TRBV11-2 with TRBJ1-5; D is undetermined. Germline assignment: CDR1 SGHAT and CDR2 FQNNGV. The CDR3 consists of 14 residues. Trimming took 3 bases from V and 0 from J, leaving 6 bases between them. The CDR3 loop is CASSLEYSNQPQHF. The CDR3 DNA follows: TGTGCCAGCAGCTTGGAGTATAGCAATCAGCCCCAGCATTTT.

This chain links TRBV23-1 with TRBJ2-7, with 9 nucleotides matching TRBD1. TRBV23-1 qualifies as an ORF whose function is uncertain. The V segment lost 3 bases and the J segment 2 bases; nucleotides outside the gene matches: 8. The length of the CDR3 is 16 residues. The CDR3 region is CASSHCRDRETYEQYF. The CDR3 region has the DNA TGCGCCAGCAGTCACTGTCGGGACAGGGAAACCTACGAGCAGTACTTC.

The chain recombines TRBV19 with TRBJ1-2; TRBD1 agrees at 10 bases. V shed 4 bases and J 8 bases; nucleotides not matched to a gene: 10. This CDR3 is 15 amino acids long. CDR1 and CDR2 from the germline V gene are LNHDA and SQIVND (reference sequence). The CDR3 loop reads CASSTGRDRGFGYTF. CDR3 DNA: TGTGCCAGTAGTACCGGACGGGACAGGGGATTCGGCTACACCTTC.

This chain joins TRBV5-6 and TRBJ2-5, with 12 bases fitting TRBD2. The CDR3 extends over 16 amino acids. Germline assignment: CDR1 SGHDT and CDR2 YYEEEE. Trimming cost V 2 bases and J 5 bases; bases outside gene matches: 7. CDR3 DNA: TGTGCCAGCAGCTTCGCTAGCGGGGGGGGCCGGGAGACCCAGTACTTC. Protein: CASSFASGGGRETQYF.

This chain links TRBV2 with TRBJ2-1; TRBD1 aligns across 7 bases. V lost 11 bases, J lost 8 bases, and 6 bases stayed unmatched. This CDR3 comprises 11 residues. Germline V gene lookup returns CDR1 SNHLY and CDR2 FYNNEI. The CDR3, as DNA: TGTGCCGGCAACAGGGGCGATGAGCAGTTCTTC. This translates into CAGNRGDEQFF.

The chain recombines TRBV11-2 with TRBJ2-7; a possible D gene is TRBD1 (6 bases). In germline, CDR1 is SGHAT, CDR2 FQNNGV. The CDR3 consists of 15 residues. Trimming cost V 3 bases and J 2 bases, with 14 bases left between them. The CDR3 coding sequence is TGTGCCAGCAGCTTTGTTCGGACAGTACCCTACGAGCAGTACTTC. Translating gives CASSFVRTVPYEQYF.

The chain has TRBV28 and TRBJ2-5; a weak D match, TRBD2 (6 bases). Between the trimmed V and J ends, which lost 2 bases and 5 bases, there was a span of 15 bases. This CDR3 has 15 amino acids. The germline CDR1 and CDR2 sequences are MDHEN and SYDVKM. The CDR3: CASSLGMEGRETQYF. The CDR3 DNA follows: TGTGCCAGCAGTTTAGGTATGGAGGGCCGGGAGACCCAGTACTTC.

The CDR3: CASGGWTGNNEQFF. The CDR3, as DNA: TGCGCCAGCGGCGGCTGGACAGGGAACAATGAGCAGTTCTTC. The chain recombines TRBV5-1 with TRBJ2-1, with 8 bases matching TRBD1. V trimming: 7 bases; J trimming: 5 bases; junction bases outside the gene matches: 8. In germline, CDR1 is SGHRS, CDR2 YFSETQ. CDR3 length: 14 amino acids.

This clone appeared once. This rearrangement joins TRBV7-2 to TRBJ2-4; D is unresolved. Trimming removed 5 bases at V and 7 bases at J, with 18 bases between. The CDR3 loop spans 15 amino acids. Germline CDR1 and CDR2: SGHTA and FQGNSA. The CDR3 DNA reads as TGTGCCAGCAGCACCTCAGGTCCTGTAAGCAACATTCAGTACTTC. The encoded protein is CASSTSGPVSNIQYF.

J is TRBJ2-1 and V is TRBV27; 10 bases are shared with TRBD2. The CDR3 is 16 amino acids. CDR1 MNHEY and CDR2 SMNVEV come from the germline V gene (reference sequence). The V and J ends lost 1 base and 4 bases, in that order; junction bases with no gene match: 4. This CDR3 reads CASSLWSGRVYNEQFF. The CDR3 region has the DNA TGTGCCAGCAGTTTATGGAGCGGGAGGGTTTACAATGAGCAGTTCTTC.

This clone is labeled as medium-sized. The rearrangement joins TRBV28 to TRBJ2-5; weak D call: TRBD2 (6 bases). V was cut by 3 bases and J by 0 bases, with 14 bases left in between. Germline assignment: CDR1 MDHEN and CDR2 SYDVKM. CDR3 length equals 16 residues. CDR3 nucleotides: TGTGCCAGCAGTTTCAATCCCCGGGGGTACCAAGAGACCCAGTACTTC. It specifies CASSFNPRGYQETQYF.

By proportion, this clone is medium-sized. CDR3 nucleotides: TGCGCCAGCAGTGATTTGGGACTAGGATACGAGCAGTACTTC. Translating it yields CASSDLGLGYEQYF. This sequence joins TRBV10-1 and TRBJ2-7, with TRBD2 matching over 8 bases. This CDR3 region has 14 residues. CDR1 and CDR2 from the germline V gene are WNHNN and SYGVQD (reference sequence). After removal of 3 bases from V and 4 bases from J, the junction contained 5 bases not matched to a gene.

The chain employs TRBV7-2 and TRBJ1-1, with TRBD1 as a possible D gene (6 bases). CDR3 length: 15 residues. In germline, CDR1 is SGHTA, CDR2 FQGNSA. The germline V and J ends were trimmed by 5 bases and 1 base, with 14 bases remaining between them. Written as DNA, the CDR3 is TGTGCCAGCAGCCGAAGGGGGACACCGAACACTGAAGCTTTCTTT. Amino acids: CASSRRGTPNTEAFF.

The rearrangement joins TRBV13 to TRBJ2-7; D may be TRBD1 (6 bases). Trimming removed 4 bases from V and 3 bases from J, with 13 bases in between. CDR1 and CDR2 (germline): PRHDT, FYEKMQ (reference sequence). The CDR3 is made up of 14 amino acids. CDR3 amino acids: CASSSHRDFYEQYF. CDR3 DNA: TGTGCCAGCAGCTCTCACAGGGATTTCTACGAGCAGTACTTC.

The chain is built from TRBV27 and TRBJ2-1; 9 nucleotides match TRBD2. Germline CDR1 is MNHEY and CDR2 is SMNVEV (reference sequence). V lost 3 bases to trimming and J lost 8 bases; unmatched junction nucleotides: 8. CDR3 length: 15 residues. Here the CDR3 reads CASSLLAGVLDEQFF. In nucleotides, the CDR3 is TGTGCCAGCAGTTTGTTAGCGGGGGTTCTAGATGAGCAGTTCTTC.

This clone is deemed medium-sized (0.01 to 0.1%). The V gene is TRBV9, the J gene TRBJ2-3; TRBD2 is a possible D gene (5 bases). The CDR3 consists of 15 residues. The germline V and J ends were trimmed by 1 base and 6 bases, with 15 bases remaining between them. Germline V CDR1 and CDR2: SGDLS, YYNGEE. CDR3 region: CASSVRLAPLDTQYF. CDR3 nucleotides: TGTGCCAGCAGCGTAAGGTTAGCGCCCCTGGATACGCAGTATTTT.

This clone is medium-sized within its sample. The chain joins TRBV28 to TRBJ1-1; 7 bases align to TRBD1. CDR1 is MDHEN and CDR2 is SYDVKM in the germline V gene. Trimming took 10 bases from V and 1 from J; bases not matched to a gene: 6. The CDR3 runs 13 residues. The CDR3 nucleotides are TGTGCCACCGGCAGGGGGGAGAACACTGAAGCTTTCTTT. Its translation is CATGRGENTEAFF.

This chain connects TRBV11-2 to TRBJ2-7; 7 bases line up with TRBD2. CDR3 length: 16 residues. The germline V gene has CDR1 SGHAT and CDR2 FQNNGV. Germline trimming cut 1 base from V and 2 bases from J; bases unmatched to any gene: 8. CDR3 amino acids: CASSLVLAGATYEQYF. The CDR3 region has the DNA TGTGCCAGCAGCTTAGTTCTGGCGGGAGCGACCTACGAGCAGTACTTC.

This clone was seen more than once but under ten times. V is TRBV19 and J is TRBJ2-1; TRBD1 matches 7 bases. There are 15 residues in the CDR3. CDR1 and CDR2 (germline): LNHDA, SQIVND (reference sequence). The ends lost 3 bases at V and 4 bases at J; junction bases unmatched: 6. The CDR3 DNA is TGTGCCAGTAGTATTTTGACAGGGCGTTACAATGAGCAGTTCTTC. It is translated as CASSILTGRYNEQFF.

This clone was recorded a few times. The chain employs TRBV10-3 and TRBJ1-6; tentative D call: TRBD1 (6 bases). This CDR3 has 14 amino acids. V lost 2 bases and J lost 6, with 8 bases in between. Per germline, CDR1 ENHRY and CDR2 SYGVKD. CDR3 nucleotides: TGTGCCATCAGTGAGGCCAGGGGTAATTCACCCCTCCACTTT. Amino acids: CAISEARGNSPLHF.

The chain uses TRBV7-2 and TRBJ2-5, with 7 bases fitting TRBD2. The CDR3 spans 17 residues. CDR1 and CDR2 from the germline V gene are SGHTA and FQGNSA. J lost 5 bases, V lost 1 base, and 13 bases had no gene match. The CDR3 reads CASSLEEAGRAEETQYF. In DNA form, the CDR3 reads TGTGCCAGCAGCTTAGAGGAGGCGGGGAGGGCAGAGGAGACCCAGTACTTC.